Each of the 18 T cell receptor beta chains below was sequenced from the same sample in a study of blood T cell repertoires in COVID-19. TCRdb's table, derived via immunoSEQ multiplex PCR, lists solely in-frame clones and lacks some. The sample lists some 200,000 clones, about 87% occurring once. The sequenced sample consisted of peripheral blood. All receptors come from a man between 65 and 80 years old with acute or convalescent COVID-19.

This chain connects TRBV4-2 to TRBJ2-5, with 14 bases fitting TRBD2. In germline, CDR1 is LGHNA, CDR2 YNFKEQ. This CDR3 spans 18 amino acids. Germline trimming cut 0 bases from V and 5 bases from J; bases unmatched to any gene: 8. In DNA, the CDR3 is TGTGCCAGCAGCCAAGATCCGGGGACTAGCGGGAGAGGGGAGACCCAGTACTTC. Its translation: CASSQDPGTSGRGETQYF.

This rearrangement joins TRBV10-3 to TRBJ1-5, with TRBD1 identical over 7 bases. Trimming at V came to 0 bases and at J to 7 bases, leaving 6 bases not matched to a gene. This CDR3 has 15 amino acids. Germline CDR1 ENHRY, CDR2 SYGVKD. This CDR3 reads CAISESEGQIQPQHF. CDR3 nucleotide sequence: TGTGCCATCAGTGAGTCAGAGGGACAGATACAGCCCCAGCATTTT.

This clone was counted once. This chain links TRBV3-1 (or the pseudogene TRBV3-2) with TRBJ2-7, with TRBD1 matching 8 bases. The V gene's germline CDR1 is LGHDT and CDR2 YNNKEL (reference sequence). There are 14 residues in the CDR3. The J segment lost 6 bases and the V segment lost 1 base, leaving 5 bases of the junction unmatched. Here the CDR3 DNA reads TGTGCCAGCAGCCAAGGAGACAGGGGTCGCGAGCAGTACTTC. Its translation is CASSQGDRGREQYF.

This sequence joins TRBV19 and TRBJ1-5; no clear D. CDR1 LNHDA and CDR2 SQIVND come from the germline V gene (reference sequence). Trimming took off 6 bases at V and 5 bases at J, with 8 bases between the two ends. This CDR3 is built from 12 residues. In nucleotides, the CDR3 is TGTGCCAGTAGGGTCAACTATCAGCCCCAGCATTTT. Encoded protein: CASRVNYQPQHF.

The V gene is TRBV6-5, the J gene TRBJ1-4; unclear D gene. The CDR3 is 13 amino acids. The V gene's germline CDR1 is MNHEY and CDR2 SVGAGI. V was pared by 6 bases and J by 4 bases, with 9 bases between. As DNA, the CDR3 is TGTGCCAGCAGCCGGGAGAGTAATGAAAAACTGTTTTTT. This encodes CASSRESNEKLFF.

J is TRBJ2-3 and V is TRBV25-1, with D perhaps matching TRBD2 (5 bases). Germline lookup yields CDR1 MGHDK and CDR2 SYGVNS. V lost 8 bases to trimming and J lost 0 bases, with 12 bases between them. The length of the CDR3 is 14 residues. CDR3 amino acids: CASRGFASTDTQYF. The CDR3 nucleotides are TGTGCCAGCCGCGGGTTCGCTAGCACAGATACGCAGTATTTT.

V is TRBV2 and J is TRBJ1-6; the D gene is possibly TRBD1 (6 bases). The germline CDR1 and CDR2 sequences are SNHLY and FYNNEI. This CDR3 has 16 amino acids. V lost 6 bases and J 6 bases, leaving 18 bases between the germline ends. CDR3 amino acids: CASRKGGARLNSPLHF. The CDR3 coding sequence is TGTGCCAGCAGGAAAGGGGGGGCCCGGCTTAATTCACCCCTCCACTTT.

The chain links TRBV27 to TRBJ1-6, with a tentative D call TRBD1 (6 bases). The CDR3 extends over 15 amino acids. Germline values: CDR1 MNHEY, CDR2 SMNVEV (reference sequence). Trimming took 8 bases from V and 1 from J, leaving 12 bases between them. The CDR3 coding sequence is TGTGCCAGCTCACCAGGGGCGTCCTATAATTCACCCCTCCACTTT. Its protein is CASSPGASYNSPLHF.

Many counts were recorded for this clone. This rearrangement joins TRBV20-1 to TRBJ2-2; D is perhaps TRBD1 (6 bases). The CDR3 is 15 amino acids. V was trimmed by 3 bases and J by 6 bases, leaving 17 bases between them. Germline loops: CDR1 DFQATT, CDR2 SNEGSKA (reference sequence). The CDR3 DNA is TGCAGTGCTAGTGATTCAGGGGTCGAGTCCGGGGAGCTGTTTTTT. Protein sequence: CSASDSGVESGELFF.

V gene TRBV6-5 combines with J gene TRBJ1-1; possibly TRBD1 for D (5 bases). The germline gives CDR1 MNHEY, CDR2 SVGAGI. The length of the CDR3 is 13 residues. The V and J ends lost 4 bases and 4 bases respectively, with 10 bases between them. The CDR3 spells CASSSSGGTEAFF. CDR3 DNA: TGTGCCAGCAGTTCCTCCGGGGGCACTGAAGCTTTCTTT.

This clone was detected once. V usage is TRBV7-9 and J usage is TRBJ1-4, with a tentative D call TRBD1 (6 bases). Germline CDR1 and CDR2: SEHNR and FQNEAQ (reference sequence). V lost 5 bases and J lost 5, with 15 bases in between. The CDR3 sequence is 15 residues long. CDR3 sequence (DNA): TGTGCCAGCAGCACCAGACAGGCTGAGAATGAAAAACTGTTTTTT. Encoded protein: CASSTRQAENEKLFF.

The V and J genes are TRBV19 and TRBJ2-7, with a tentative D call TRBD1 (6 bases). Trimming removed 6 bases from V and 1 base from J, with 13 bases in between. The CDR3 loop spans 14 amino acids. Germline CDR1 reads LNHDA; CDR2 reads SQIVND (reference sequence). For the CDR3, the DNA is TGTGCCAGTAGACCAACGACAGGTTCCTACGAGCAGTACTTC. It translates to CASRPTTGSYEQYF.

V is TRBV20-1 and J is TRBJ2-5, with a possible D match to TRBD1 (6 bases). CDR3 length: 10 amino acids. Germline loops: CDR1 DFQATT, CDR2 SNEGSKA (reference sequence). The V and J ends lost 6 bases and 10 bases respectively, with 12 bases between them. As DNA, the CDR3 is TGCAGTGCCGGGGTAGGGGGCCAGTACTTC. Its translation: CSAGVGGQYF.

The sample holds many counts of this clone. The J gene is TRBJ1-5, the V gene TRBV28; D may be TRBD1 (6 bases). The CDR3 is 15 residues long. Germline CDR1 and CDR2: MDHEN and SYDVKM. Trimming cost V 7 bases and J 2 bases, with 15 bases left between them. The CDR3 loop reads CASTRPAGGNQPQHF. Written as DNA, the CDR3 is TGTGCCAGCACCCGGCCCGCAGGGGGCAATCAGCCCCAGCATTTT.

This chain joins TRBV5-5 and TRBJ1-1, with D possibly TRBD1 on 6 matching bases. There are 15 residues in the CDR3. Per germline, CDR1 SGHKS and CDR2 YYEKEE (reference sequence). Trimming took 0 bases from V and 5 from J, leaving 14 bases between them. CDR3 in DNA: TGTGCCAGCAGCTTGGAGGGCAGGGGAGTAACTGAAGCTTTCTTT. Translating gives CASSLEGRGVTEAFF.

For the CDR3, the DNA is TGTGCCAGCAGTCGACAGGGCTCTCAGCCCCAGCATTTT. This translates into CASSRQGSQPQHF. The J gene is TRBJ1-5, the V gene TRBV6-5; 7 bases are shared with TRBD1. CDR3 length: 13 residues. V lost 5 bases to trimming and J lost 6 bases; unmatched junction nucleotides: 4. From germline, CDR1 is MNHEY and CDR2 SVGAGI.

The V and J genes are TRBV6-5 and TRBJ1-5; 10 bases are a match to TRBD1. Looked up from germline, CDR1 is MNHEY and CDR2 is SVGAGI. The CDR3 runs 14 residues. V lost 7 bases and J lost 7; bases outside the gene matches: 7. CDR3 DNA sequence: TGTGCCAGCATTACCGGACAGGGGGGACAGCCCCAGCATTTT. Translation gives CASITGQGGQPQHF.

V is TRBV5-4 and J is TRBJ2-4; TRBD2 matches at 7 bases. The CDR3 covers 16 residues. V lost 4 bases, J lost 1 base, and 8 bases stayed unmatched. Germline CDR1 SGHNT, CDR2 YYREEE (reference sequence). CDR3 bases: TGTGCCAGCAGCCCAGCTAGCGGTGGGGCCAAAAACATTCAGTACTTC. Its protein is CASSPASGGAKNIQYF.